These 18 T cell receptor beta chains were sequenced from one sample in a study of naive and memory T cell subsets. An equimolar mix of two oligonucleotides served as the beta constant-region primer for TRBC1 and TRBC2. Nested alpha and beta constant-region primers with the SP2 primer drove four PCR rounds on ligated cDNA. TCRdb re-called the UMI-ligation and nested PCR reads through MiXCR, storing one row per CDR3 protein. The table lists over 30,000 distinct CDR3 sequences, around 20% of them singletons. Material for sequencing was effector memory CD4+ T cells from blood. Subset in this sample: effector memory, CD45RA- CD27-. All receptors come from a human donor in good health.

V and J are TRBV6-5 and TRBJ2-1; D gene uncertain. The CDR3 contains 17 residues. The germline gives CDR1 MNHEY, CDR2 SVGAGI. The V end was cut by 6 bases, the J end by 9 bases, with 27 bases between. CDR3 bases: TGTGCCAGCAGCCGATTACGCCTGGACGACTCCCTTGGTGAGCAGTTCTTC. Translating it yields CASSRLRLDDSLGEQFF.

This chain uses TRBV20-1 with TRBJ1-6; 7 nucleotides align to TRBD1. With 6 bases clipped from V and 9 bases from J, the junction kept 8 bases outside the gene matches. The CDR3 has 13 residues. In germline, CDR1 is DFQATT, CDR2 SNEGSKA (reference sequence). The CDR3 sequence is CSAGQQNSSPLHF. CDR3 DNA sequence: TGCAGTGCGGGACAGCAAAATAGTTCACCCCTCCACTTT.

V and J are TRBV12-5 and TRBJ1-5, with D possibly matching TRBD1 (6 bases). V lost 1 base, J lost 5 bases, and 6 bases lay in between. This CDR3 is built from 13 residues. Germline assignment: CDR1 LGHNT and CDR2 FRNRAP. CDR3 coding DNA: TGTGCTAGTGGTTTGGGACAGGATCAGCCCCAGCATTTT. As protein: CASGLGQDQPQHF.

This clonotype was recorded at least ten times. V is TRBV11-2 and J is TRBJ2-3, with unresolved D. Looked up from germline, CDR1 is SGHAT and CDR2 is FQNNGV. V was pared by 5 bases and J by 8 bases, with 5 bases between. The length of the CDR3 is 10 residues. The CDR3 is CASSILTQYF. The CDR3 nucleotides read TGTGCCAGCAGCATTCTTACGCAGTATTTT.

This chain links TRBV2 with TRBJ1-4; 9 bases agree with TRBD1. This CDR3 region has 14 residues. V shed 4 bases and J 7 bases; nucleotides not matched to a gene: 4. The germline V gene encodes CDR1 SNHLY and CDR2 FYNNEI. DNA for the CDR3: TGTGCCAGCAGTGCGACAGGGGGAGGTGAAAAACTGTTTTTT. Its translation is CASSATGGGEKLFF.

The table lists this clonotype with many counts. J is TRBJ2-7 and V is TRBV6-1; TRBD1 might be the D (6 bases). The CDR3 has 14 residues. Germline CDR1 and CDR2: MNHNS and SASEGT. V lost 7 bases and J 1 base, leaving 14 bases between the germline ends. For the CDR3, the DNA is TGTGCCAGCACCCAGACAGGAAAGTCCTACGAGCAGTACTTC. Residues: CASTQTGKSYEQYF.

The chain carries TRBV6-6 and TRBJ2-2; the D is unclear. Germline V gives CDR1 MNHNY, CDR2 SVGAGI (reference sequence). V shed 2 bases and J shed 0 bases, with 10 bases lying between them. CDR3 length equals 16 residues. DNA for the CDR3: TGTGCCAGCAGTTACATTAGGCGGTCGAACACCGGGGAGCTGTTTTTT. It yields the protein CASSYIRRSNTGELFF.

The table lists this clonotype with many counts. V usage is TRBV10-3 and J usage is TRBJ2-7; D is ambiguous. CDR3 length: 12 amino acids. Germline CDR1 is ENHRY and CDR2 is SYGVKD. V dropped 2 bases and J dropped 6 bases, with 8 bases sitting between them. Here the CDR3 reads CAISEARAEQYF. The DNA of the CDR3 is TGTGCCATCAGTGAGGCAAGAGCCGAGCAGTACTTC.

The rearrangement uses TRBV19 and TRBJ1-2; possibly TRBD1 for D (6 bases). This CDR3 has 17 residues. CDR1 LNHDA and CDR2 SQIVND come from the germline V gene (reference sequence). Trimming stripped 7 bases from V and 8 bases from J, with 29 bases between. The CDR3 nucleotides are TGTGCCAGTACCTCACACGGGACACCGTGGAGAATCCGGGGCTACACCTTC. It encodes CASTSHGTPWRIRGYTF.

The gene calls are TRBV20-1 and TRBJ2-5, with D perhaps matching TRBD2 (6 bases). V lost 1 base to trimming and J lost 1 base, with 16 bases between them. CDR3 size: 16 residues. Germline values: CDR1 DFQATT, CDR2 SNEGSKA (reference sequence). CDR3 DNA sequence: TGCAGTGCTAGAGTACCACTCGCGGGAACCCAAGAGACCCAGTACTTC. The encoded protein is CSARVPLAGTQETQYF.

This clonotype was found a few times. The chain is built from TRBV27 and TRBJ2-7, with TRBD1 matching 9 bases. Trimming at V came to 2 bases and at J to 6 bases, leaving 5 bases not matched to a gene. There are 14 residues in the CDR3. Germline assignment: CDR1 MNHEY and CDR2 SMNVEV (reference sequence). CDR3 coding DNA: TGTGCCAGCAGTTTAACGGGACAGGGAGGCGAGCAGTACTTC. This gives the protein CASSLTGQGGEQYF.

The J gene is TRBJ1-1, the V gene TRBV27, with 8 bases fitting TRBD1. After removal of 5 bases from V and 1 base from J, the junction contained 6 bases not matched to a gene. The germline V gene has CDR1 MNHEY and CDR2 SMNVEV (reference sequence). CDR3 length: 15 residues. In DNA form, the CDR3 reads TGTGCCAGCAGTAACCCAGGACAGGGGAACACTGAAGCTTTCTTT. Protein product: CASSNPGQGNTEAFF.

This clonotype came up many times. The chain couples TRBV7-2 to TRBJ2-2; 8 nucleotides line up with TRBD2. This CDR3 has 17 amino acids. V lost 6 bases to trimming and J lost 2 bases; unmatched junction nucleotides: 11. Germline CDR1 and CDR2: SGHTA and FQGNSA. CDR3 bases: TGTGCCAGCAGTTCACTTATACTAGCGGCTAACACCGGGGAGCTGTTTTTT. Its translation is CASSSLILAANTGELFF.

This clonotype appeared a few times. This chain connects TRBV6-1 to TRBJ1-5; no definite D call. Germline CDR1 is MNHNS and CDR2 is SASEGT. The CDR3 spans 14 residues. Trimming removed 8 bases at V and 1 base at J, with 12 bases between. In DNA, the CDR3 is TGTGCCAGCCTGGAATCCCAAAGCAATCAGCCCCAGCATTTT. Translated: CASLESQSNQPQHF.

This clonotype is deemed medium-sized. V is TRBV14 and J is TRBJ2-3; unclear D gene. The CDR3 spans 11 residues. The V gene's germline CDR1 is SGHDN and CDR2 FVKESK. Trimming pared 4 bases from V and 6 bases from J, leaving 5 bases between. The CDR3, as DNA: TGTGCCAGCAGCCGGCGGGATACGCAGTATTTT. It encodes CASSRRDTQYF.

This clonotype was seen a few times. This chain uses TRBV29-1 with TRBJ2-1, with D possibly being TRBD2 (6 bases). CDR1 and CDR2 from the germline V gene are SQVTM and ANQGSEA. V was clipped by 6 bases and J by 6 bases, with 18 bases between them. CDR3 length equals 14 residues. Written as DNA, the CDR3 is TGCAGCGTGCCGCCCTCGACTAGTAGCAATGAGCAGTTCTTC. Its protein product is CSVPPSTSSNEQFF.

This clonotype has ten or more counts. The J gene is TRBJ2-1, the V gene TRBV7-9; D is unclear. The CDR3 length is 10 residues. V was pared by 8 bases and J by 5 bases, with 4 bases between. Germline V gene lookup returns CDR1 SEHNR and CDR2 FQNEAQ (reference sequence). The CDR3 DNA reads TGTGCCAGCGGGGACAATGAGCAGTTCTTC. Translation: CASGDNEQFF. Full variable domain (outside the CDR3, taken from reference TRBV7-9 and TRBJ2-1): DTGVSQNPRHKITKRGQNVTFRCDPISEHNRLYWYRQTLGQGPEFLTYFQNEAQLEKSRLLSDRFSAERPKGSFSTLEIQRTEQGDSAMYLCASGDNEQFFGPGTRLTVL.

V usage is TRBV7-9 and J usage is TRBJ2-7; 7 nucleotides line up with TRBD2. Looked up from germline, CDR1 is SEHNR and CDR2 is FQNEAQ (reference sequence). The CDR3 is 14 residues long. V gave up 5 bases and J gave up 5 bases; unmatched junction bases: 9. Here the CDR3 DNA reads TGTGCCAGCAGCCTCACGGGAGGACTGGACGAGCAGTACTTC. As protein: CASSLTGGLDEQYF.